This TCR beta chain was sequenced in a study of CXCR3-negative and CXCR3-positive naive CD8 T cells. Study-wide context: Roughly 1.5 +/- 0.3 million TRB reads came from each library, giving about 135 million in total. Whole-study results and caveats: Memory, not naive, CXCR3-negative and CXCR3-positive cells differed in TRBV-TRBJ usage. The TRB CDR3s that CXCR3-positive naive cells carried were more hydrophobic than those of CXCR3-negative naive cells.

In regard to this clonotype: Its antigen is currently unknown.

Every subset of CD8+ T cells was sorted in triplicate at some 310,000 cells each. Identification of naive CD8+ T cells rested on CD45RO-CCR7+CD27+CD95- status. The method, 5' RACE with UMI labels, was used to prepare the TRB cDNA libraries. TCRdb re-analyzed the 5' RACE reads; it lists each CDR3 protein once, without DNA. In all, the sample yields 150,000 or so distinct CDR3 sequences. This TCR derives from a human donor in good health. Some clones in this sample may be carry-over from other donors' samples. The specimen was naive CXCR3+ CD8+ T cells from blood. This sample's subset: CD45RO-CCR7+CD27+CD95- naive CD8+ T cells expressing CXCR3 (TNR3+).

CDR3 in amino acids: CATSRDQNVDEQFF. The rearrangement links TRBV15 to TRBJ2-1. This CDR3 spans 14 amino acids. Germline V gene lookup returns CDR1 LNHNV and CDR2 YYDKDF (reference sequence).